This T cell receptor beta chain was found in a study of long-term antiretroviral therapy in people with HIV. Study details: A decade or so separates the oldest specimens from the later 2015 immediate-ART recommendation.

This CDR3 comprises 15 residues. The V and J ends lost 4 bases and 2 bases, in that order; junction bases with no gene match: 5. Germline CDR1 MDHEN, CDR2 SYDVKM. An immunoSEQ assay, version v3.0, was performed at survey level. Generated by immunoSEQ multiplex PCR, the TCRdb table keeps only in-frame clones and is missing some. The sample lists about 25,000 clones, approximately 83% occurring once. This rearrangement joins TRBV28 to TRBJ1-3; 7 bases align to TRBD1. The material sequenced was unsorted PBMCs, taken 1.2 years after starting antiretroviral therapy. This sequence originates from a man aged 45-65 years with HIV. DNA of the CDR3: TGTGCCAGCAGTTCGACAGGGTTCGCTGGAAACACCATATATTTT. Protein: CASSSTGFAGNTIYF.